A single sample is the source of the 18 T cell receptor beta chains below, sequenced in a study of OX40 agonist ivuxolimab in advanced cancers. TCRdb's copy holds only in-frame clones and misses some; the assay was immunoSEQ multiplex PCR. The sample includes about 110,000 clones, under 95% of them seen just once. The material sequenced was CD4+ or CD8+ T cells sorted from blood, taken in a trial of the OX40 agonist ivuxolimab. These receptors all stem from an adult with an advanced solid tumor such as melanoma, head and neck, liver or kidney cancer.

CDR3 in DNA: TGTGCCAGTTACCGCAGGGTCGGGAACACTGAAGCTTTCTTT. This translates into CASYRRVGNTEAFF. This chain uses TRBV6-6 with TRBJ1-1; tentative D call: TRBD1 (5 bases). V lost 9 bases, J lost 1 base, and 15 bases lay in between. The CDR3 runs 14 residues. Germline V gene sequence: CDR1 MNHNY, CDR2 SVGAGI (reference sequence).

The rearrangement links TRBV6-5 to TRBJ1-5; D possibly corresponds to TRBD1 (5 bases). CDR3 length equals 15 residues. Germline lookup yields CDR1 MNHEY and CDR2 SVGAGI. V was pared by 2 bases and J by 2 bases, with 10 bases between. The CDR3 bases are TGTGCCAGCAGTTACGGGCAGGGAGGCAATCAGCCCCAGCATTTT. Protein sequence: CASSYGQGGNQPQHF.

This clone was seen only once. The CDR3 is CASSPLSGPQDSTDTQYF. For the CDR3, the DNA is TGTGCCAGCAGCCCTCTTAGTGGCCCGCAGGACAGCACAGATACGCAGTATTTT. This chain uses TRBV7-3 with TRBJ2-3; D is undetermined. Trimming took 5 bases from V and 0 from J, leaving 21 bases between them. This CDR3 comprises 18 residues. Germline CDR1 SGHTA, CDR2 FQGTGA.

V and J are TRBV5-1 and TRBJ2-3; D gene ambiguous. CDR3 length equals 13 residues. The V end was cut by 4 bases, the J end by 3 bases, with 9 bases between. CDR1 is SGHRS and CDR2 is YFSETQ in the germline V gene. The CDR3 spells CASSRSGTDTQYF. The CDR3 DNA follows: TGCGCCAGCAGCCGGTCAGGTACAGATACGCAGTATTTT.

This clone has more than one count but fewer than ten. Here the CDR3 reads CAWKSNSAALHF. The CDR3 DNA sequence: TGTGCCTGGAAGTCAAACTCGGCAGCCCTCCACTTT. V gene TRBV30 combines with J gene TRBJ1-6, with D uncertain. The CDR3 has 12 amino acids. CDR1 is GTSNPN and CDR2 is SVGIG in the germline V gene (reference sequence). The germline V and J ends were trimmed by 4 bases and 14 bases, with 15 bases remaining between them.

The chain recombines TRBV27 with TRBJ1-5; 7 positions match TRBD1. The CDR3 runs 13 residues. Trimming removed 4 bases from V and 5 bases from J; junction bases left unmatched: 2. Germline V gene lookup returns CDR1 MNHEY and CDR2 SMNVEV (reference sequence). CDR3 sequence: CASSSTGDQPQHF. The CDR3 DNA sequence: TGTGCCAGCAGTTCAACAGGGGATCAGCCCCAGCATTTT.

The rearrangement joins TRBV9 to TRBJ2-7, with 10 bases aligning to TRBD2. V gave up 0 bases and J gave up 3 bases; unmatched junction bases: 3. The CDR3 is 15 amino acids. Germline lookup yields CDR1 SGDLS and CDR2 YYNGEE. The CDR3 nucleotides read TGTGCCAGCAGCGTAGCCGGGACTAGCGTCTACGAGCAGTACTTC. Protein: CASSVAGTSVYEQYF.

The rearrangement joins TRBV9 to TRBJ2-2; D not certain. The CDR3 runs to 13 residues. Trimming shortened V by 0 bases and J by 5 bases, and 5 bases separated the two germline ends. The V gene's germline CDR1 is SGDLS and CDR2 YYNGEE. The CDR3 here is CASSVDLTGELFF. The CDR3 bases are TGTGCCAGCAGCGTAGATCTAACCGGGGAGCTGTTTTTT.

The gene calls are TRBV5-1 and TRBJ2-1, with D tentatively TRBD1 or TRBD2 (5 bases each). The CDR3 runs to 16 residues. Germline V gives CDR1 SGHRS, CDR2 YFSETQ. The V gene lost 4 bases and the J gene lost 4 bases, with 18 bases spanning the gap. The CDR3, as DNA: TGCGCCAGCAGCCCCGCAAGAGAGGGGCAATACAATGAGCAGTTCTTC. It translates to CASSPAREGQYNEQFF.

DNA for the CDR3: TGTGCCAGCAGCTTGGTGCCCTATTTCGATACGCAGTATTTT. This gives the protein CASSLVPYFDTQYF. The rearrangement joins TRBV5-8 to TRBJ2-3; D is ambiguous. This CDR3 comprises 14 residues. Germline V gene lookup returns CDR1 SGHTS and CDR2 YDEGEE. V was pared by 0 bases and J by 6 bases, with 11 bases between.

The CDR3 here is CASRRRGAGRLVSLGEQYF. CDR3 nucleotide sequence: TGTGCCAGCAGACGAAGAGGGGCAGGGAGGTTGGTCTCTTTAGGGGAGCAGTACTTC. This chain joins TRBV5-6 and TRBJ2-7; maybe TRBD2 (6 bases). The CDR3 runs to 19 residues. Germline V gene sequence: CDR1 SGHDT, CDR2 YYEEEE. The V gene lost 5 bases and the J gene lost 7 bases, with 34 bases spanning the gap. Complete variable domain (other parts from reference TRBV5-6 and TRBJ2-7): DAGVTQSPTHLIKTRGQQVTLRCSPKSGHDTVSWYQQALGQGPQFIFQYYEEEERQRGNFPDRFSGHQFPNYSSELNVNALLLGDSALYLCASRRRGAGRLVSLGEQYFGPGTRLTVT.

V and J are TRBV11-2 and TRBJ2-2; D unresolved. Trimming removed 5 bases from V and 4 bases from J, with 14 bases in between. CDR1 is SGHAT, CDR2 FQNNGV, per germline. The CDR3 is made up of 15 amino acids. CDR3 in DNA: TGTGCCAGCAGCCCAGCCGACACCGTCACCGGGGAGCTGTTTTTT. Protein product: CASSPADTVTGELFF.

This chain uses TRBV29-1 with TRBJ1-5, with D hard to call. Trimming removed 4 bases at V and 0 bases at J, with 4 bases between. The germline V gene encodes CDR1 SQVTM and CDR2 ANQGSEA. This CDR3 is built from 12 residues. The DNA for the CDR3 is TGCAGCGTTGGAGGTAGCAATCAGCCCCAGCATTTT. It is translated as CSVGGSNQPQHF.

This clone was seen only once. J is TRBJ2-3 and V is TRBV5-1, with D possibly matching TRBD2 (6 bases). V shed 2 bases and J shed 6 bases, with 13 bases lying between them. This CDR3 comprises 14 residues. CDR1 is SGHRS, CDR2 YFSETQ, per germline. The DNA for the CDR3 is TGCGCCAGCAGCTTATGGAGGGCTAGTGATACGCAGTATTTT. Protein sequence: CASSLWRASDTQYF. The full variable domain, with the rest looked up from reference TRBV5-1 and TRBJ2-3, is KAGVTQTPRYLIKTRGQQVTLSCSPISGHRSVSWYQQTPGQGLQFLFEYFSETQRNKGNFPGRFSGRQFSNSRSEMNVSTLELGDSALYLCASSLWRASDTQYFGPGTRLTVL.

The chain combines TRBV19 with TRBJ1-4; D unclear. Germline loops: CDR1 LNHDA, CDR2 SQIVND (reference sequence). The CDR3 is 15 residues long. Trimming shortened V by 6 bases and J by 6 bases, and 17 bases separated the two germline ends. CDR3 sequence reads: CASRVGGGSHEKLFF. The CDR3 DNA reads as TGTGCCAGTAGAGTTGGTGGTGGGTCCCATGAAAAACTGTTTTTT.

This chain links TRBV5-6 with TRBJ2-7; D unclear. The CDR3 loop spans 15 amino acids. Looked up from germline, CDR1 is SGHDT and CDR2 is YYEEEE. The V end was cut by 2 bases, the J end by 2 bases, with 14 bases between. The CDR3 sequence is CASSFGPSIAYEQYF. The DNA of the CDR3 is TGTGCCAGCAGCTTTGGCCCCTCGATTGCCTACGAGCAGTACTTC.

On this clone: The junction departs from germline at one end; a sequencing error may be responsible. The chain uses TRBV7-7 and TRBJ2-3; possible D gene TRBD2, 6 bases. The CDR3 sequence is 14 residues long. Germline values: CDR1 SSHAT, CDR2 FNYEAQ (reference sequence). CDR3 nucleotide sequence: TGTGCTAGCAGCTTAGGAATCGGGGGAGATACGCAGTATTTT. Translating it yields CASSLGIGGDTQYF.

The J gene is TRBJ1-1, the V gene TRBV5-1; D is possibly TRBD1 (6 bases). The CDR3 length is 17 residues. Germline assignment: CDR1 SGHRS and CDR2 YFSETQ. Trimming stripped 3 bases from V and 0 bases from J, with 18 bases between. The CDR3 is CASSSTAGASMNTEAFF. CDR3 sequence (DNA): TGCGCCAGCAGCTCAACCGCAGGGGCCTCCATGAACACTGAAGCTTTCTTT.